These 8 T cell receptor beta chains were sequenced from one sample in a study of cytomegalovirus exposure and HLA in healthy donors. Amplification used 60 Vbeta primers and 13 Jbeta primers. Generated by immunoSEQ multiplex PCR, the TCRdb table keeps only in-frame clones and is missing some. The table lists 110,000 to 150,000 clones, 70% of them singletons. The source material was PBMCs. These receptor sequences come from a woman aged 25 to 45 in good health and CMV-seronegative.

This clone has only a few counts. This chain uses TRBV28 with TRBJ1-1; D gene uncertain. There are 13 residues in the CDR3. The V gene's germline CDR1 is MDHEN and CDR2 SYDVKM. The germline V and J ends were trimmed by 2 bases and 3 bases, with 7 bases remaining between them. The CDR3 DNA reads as TGTGCCAGCAGTTTAATGGGAGACACTGAAGCTTTCTTT. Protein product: CASSLMGDTEAFF.

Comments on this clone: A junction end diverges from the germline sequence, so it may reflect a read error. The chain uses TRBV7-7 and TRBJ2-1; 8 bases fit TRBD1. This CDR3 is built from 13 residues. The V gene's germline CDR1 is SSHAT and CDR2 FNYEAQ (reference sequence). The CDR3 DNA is TGTGCTAGCAGCATGGGACAGGCGAATGAGCAGTTCTTC. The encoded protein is CASSMGQANEQFF.

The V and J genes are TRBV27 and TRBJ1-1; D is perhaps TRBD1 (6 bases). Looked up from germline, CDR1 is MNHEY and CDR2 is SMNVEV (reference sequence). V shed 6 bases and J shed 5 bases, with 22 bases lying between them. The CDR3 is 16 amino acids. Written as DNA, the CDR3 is TGTGCCAGCAGCACTTGGCGGGGGGGCAGAAGGACTGAAGCTTTCTTT. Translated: CASSTWRGGRRTEAFF.

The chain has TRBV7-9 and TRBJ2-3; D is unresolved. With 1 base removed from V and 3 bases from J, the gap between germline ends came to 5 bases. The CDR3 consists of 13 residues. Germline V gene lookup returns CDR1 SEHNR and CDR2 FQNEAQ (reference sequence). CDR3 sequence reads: CASSLVVTDTQYF. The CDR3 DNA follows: TGTGCCAGCAGCTTAGTCGTAACAGATACGCAGTATTTT.

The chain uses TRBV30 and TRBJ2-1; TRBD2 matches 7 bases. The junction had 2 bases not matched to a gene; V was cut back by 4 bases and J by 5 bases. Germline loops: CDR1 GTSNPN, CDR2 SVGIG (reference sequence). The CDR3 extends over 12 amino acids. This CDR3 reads CAWTSGHNEQFF. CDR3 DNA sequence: TGTGCCTGGACTAGCGGTCACAATGAGCAGTTCTTC.

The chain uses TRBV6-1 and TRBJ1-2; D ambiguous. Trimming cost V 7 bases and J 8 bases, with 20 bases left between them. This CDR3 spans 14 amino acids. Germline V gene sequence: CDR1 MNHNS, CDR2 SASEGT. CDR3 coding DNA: TGTGCCAGCATCGGTTTGGCAGGCCCCGCCGGCTACACCTTC. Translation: CASIGLAGPAGYTF.

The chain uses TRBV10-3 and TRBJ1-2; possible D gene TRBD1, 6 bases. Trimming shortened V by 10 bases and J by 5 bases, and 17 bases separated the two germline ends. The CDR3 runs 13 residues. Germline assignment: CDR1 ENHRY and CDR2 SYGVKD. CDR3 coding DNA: TGTGCCACAAATGGTCGGACAGAGTATGGCTACACCTTC. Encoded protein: CATNGRTEYGYTF.

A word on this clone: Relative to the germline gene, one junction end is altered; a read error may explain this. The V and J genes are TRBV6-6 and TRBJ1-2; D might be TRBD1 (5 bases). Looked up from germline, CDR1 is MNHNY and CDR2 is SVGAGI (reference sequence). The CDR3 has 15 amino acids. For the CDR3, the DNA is TGTGCCAGCACTTACTCGAGTAACAGGAACTATGGCTACACCTTC. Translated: CASTYSSNRNYGYTF.